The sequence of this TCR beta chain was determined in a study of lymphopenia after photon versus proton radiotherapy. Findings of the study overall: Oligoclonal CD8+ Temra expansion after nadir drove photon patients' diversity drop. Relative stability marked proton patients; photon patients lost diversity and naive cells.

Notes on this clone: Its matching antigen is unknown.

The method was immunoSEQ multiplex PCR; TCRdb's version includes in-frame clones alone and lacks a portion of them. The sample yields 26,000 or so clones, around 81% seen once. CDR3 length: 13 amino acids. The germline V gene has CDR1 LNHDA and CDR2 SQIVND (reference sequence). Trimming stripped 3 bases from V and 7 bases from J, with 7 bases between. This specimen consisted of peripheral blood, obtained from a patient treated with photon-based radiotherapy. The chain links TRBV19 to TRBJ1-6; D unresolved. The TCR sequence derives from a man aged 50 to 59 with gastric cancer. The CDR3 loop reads CASSIGINSPLHF. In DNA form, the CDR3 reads TGTGCCAGTAGTATTGGGATCAATTCACCCCTCCACTTT.